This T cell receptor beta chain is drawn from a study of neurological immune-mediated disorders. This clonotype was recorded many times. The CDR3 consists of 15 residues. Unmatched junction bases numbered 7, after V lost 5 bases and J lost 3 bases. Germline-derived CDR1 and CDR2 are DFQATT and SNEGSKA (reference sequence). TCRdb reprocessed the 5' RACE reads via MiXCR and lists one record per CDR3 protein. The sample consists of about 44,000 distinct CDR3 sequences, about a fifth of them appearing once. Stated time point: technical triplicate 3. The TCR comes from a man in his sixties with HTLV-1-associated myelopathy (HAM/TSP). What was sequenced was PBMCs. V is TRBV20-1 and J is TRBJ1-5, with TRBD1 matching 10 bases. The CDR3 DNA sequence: TGCAGTGCTGGCCCGGGACAGGGGATCAATCAGCCCCAGCATTTT. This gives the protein CSAGPGQGINQPQHF.